The T cell receptor (beta chain) under discussion was sequenced for a study of shared clonotypes between healthy human individuals. Study-level background: The donors, two women and a few men, were aged 18 to 49.

Selected positively for CCR7 and CD45RO-negative, naive CD8 cells excluded terminally differentiated effector memory CD45RA+ cells. Generated by immunoSEQ multiplex PCR, the TCRdb table keeps only in-frame clones and is missing some. The sample contains more than 2 million clones, 90% to 95% of which appear only once. Trimming removed 3 bases at V and 0 bases at J, with 10 bases between. The germline CDR1 and CDR2 sequences are LNHDA and SQIVND (reference sequence). The CDR3 sequence is 15 residues long. The chain couples TRBV19 to TRBJ2-3, with D unresolved. The receptor was isolated from a man aged 18 to 29 in good health. Some clones in this sample may be carry-over from other donors' samples. The sample consisted of naive CD8+ T cells from PBMCs. DNA for the CDR3: TGTGCCAGTAGTATTAGGGCGGAGAGCACAGATACGCAGTATTTT. This encodes CASSIRAESTDTQYF. Combining the CDR3 with reference TRBV19 and TRBJ2-3 gives the whole variable domain DGGITQSPKYLFRKEGQNVTLSCEQNLNHDAMYWYRQDPGQGLRLIYYSQIVNDFQKGDIAEGYSVSREKKESFPLTVTSAQKNPTAFYLCASSIRAESTDTQYFGPGTRLTVL.